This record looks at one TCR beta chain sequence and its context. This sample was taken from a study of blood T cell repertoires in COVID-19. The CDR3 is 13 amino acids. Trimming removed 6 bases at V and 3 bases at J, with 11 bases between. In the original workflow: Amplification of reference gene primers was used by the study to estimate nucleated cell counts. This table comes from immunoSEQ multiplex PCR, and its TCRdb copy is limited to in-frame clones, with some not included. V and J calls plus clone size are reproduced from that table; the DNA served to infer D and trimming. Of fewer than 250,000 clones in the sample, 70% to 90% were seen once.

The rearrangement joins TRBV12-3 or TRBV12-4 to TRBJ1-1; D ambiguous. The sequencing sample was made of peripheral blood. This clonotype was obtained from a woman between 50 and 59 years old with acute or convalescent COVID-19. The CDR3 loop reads CASSLDLDTEAFF. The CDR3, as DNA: TGTGCCAGCAGCCTAGATCTGGACACTGAAGCTTTCTTT.